A selection of T cell receptor beta chains follows, all from one sample in a study of blood T cell repertoires in COVID-19. Here immunoSEQ multiplex PCR was the method, and the copy in TCRdb shows in-frame clones only, minus some. The sample includes around 280,000 clones, 90% seen only once; the top ten take about 1.7%. Sequencing was done on a sample of PBMCs or T cells enriched from blood (not recorded which). All receptors come from a woman younger than 35 with acute COVID-19. Both conserved end residues are part of each CDR3. D genes are given only for firm matches. Clone size is stated in some rows and not others, as once, few, many or a class when expanded.

>TRBV18|TRBJ1-4|.|.
TGTGCCAGCTCGCCCAAGATTGAGGGAGTAGGAGAAAAACTGTTTTTT
CASSPKIEGVGEKLFF
>TRBV5-1|TRBJ1-2|.|.
TGCGCCAGCAGCTTGGAACCGGGATCTTATGGCTACACCTTC
CASSLEPGSYGYTF
>TRBV5-1|TRBJ2-7|.|.
TGCGCCAGCAGCTTGGTACAGGGTTTAAAGGAGCAGTACTTC
CASSLVQGLKEQYF
>TRBV2|TRBJ1-4|.|TRBD1
TGTGCCAGCTTGAGGGCAGGGGGTAATGAAAAACTGTTTTTT
CASLRAGGNEKLFF
>TRBV5-1|TRBJ1-2|.|TRBD1
TGCGCCAGCAGCTTGGCCTCAGGGGGCGCGTATGGCTACACCTTC
CASSLASGGAYGYTF
>TRBV30|TRBJ2-5|.|TRBD1
TGTGCCTGGAGTGTGTTACAGGGGCGCGGGGAGACCCAGTACTTC
CAWSVLQGRGETQYF
>TRBV6-5|TRBJ1-2|.|.
TGTGCCAGCAGGGAGACAGGAAGGGCCTATGGCTACACCTTC
CASRETGRAYGYTF
>TRBV5-1|TRBJ2-5|.|.
TGCGCCAGCAGCTTGGGCGTGCGAGGCTACCAAGAGACCCAGTACTTC
CASSLGVRGYQETQYF
>TRBV13|TRBJ2-5|.|TRBD2
TGTGCCAGCAGCTGGCGGACTAGCGGGAGTTATGAGACCCAGTACTTC
CASSWRTSGSYETQYF
>TRBV19|TRBJ1-2|.|.
TGTGCCAGTAGAAGCGACAGGTGGGGAAGCTATGGCTACACCTTC
CASRSDRWGSYGYTF
>TRBV7-2|TRBJ2-3|.|.
TGTGCCAGCAGCTTAGCCTTGATGGGACTTACAGATACGCAGTATTTT
CASSLALMGLTDTQYF
>TRBV9|TRBJ2-1|few|TRBD2
TGTGCCAGCAGCGTAGGGGTTTTGCGCGGGAGGGCCGCCGATGAGCAGTTCTTC
CASSVGVLRGRAADEQFF
>TRBV18|TRBJ2-3|.|TRBD1
TGTGCCAGCTTCCGGACAGGGACAGATACGCAGTATTTT
CASFRTGTDTQYF
>TRBV5-6|TRBJ2-7|.|.
TGTGCCAGCAGCTTAGCTTCCGAGCAGTACTTC
CASSLASEQYF
>TRBV30|TRBJ2-1|.|TRBD2
TGTGCCTGGATCTCCGGGACAGGGAGGGCCGGACTAGCGGGAGGGCCCCCGTACAATGAGCAGTTCTTC
CAWISGTGRAGLAGGPPYNEQFF
>TRBV6-2/TRBV6-3|TRBJ1-3|.|.
TGTGCCAGCAGTTATTCGGGGTCTGGAAACACCATATATTTT
CASSYSGSGNTIYF
>TRBV10-3|TRBJ1-5|.|TRBD1
TGTGCCATCAGTAGGACAGGGGCCAATCAGCCCCAGCATTTT
CAISRTGANQPQHF
>TRBV28|TRBJ2-7|.|TRBD2
TGTGCCCGGGGAGGGCTTGGGCTAGCGGATTACGAGCAGTACTTC
CARGGLGLADYEQYF
>TRBV5-1|TRBJ2-5|.|.
TGCGCCAGCAGCTTGGCTCCGGGAGCCGAAGAGACCCAGTACTTC
CASSLAPGAEETQYF
>TRBV27|TRBJ1-2|.|TRBD1
TGTGCCAGCCCCAGGGGGTCAGCGCTGCTGGATGGCTACACCTTC
CASPRGSALLDGYTF
>TRBV29-1|TRBJ2-7|once|TRBD2
TGCAGCGTTTTTTGGGACCGGGGTGGACTAGCGATATCCTACGAGCAGTACTTC
CSVFWDRGGLAISYEQYF
>TRBV7-9|TRBJ1-2|.|TRBD1
TGTGCCAGCAGCCAGACCCGGGACAGGGACTATGGCTACACCTTC
CASSQTRDRDYGYTF
>TRBV7-2|TRBJ2-7|.|.
TGTGCCAGCCAACTAGGGCCGTCCTACGAGCAGTACTTC
CASQLGPSYEQYF
>TRBV7-2|TRBJ1-3|.|.
TGTGCCAGCAGCCACGGCGGGGGAAGTGGAAACACCATATATTTT
CASSHGGGSGNTIYF
>TRBV9|TRBJ2-1|.|TRBD2
TGTGCCAGCAGCGCCCGGGGAGGGCACAATGAGCAGTTCTTC
CASSARGGHNEQFF
>TRBV27|TRBJ2-2|.|TRBD2
TGTGCCAGCAGTTTACGACCTGGACTAGCGGGAGTGGTCGGGGAGCTGTTTTTT
CASSLRPGLAGVVGELFF
>TRBV6-5|TRBJ1-5|.|.
TGTGCCAGCAGGCGGGAGCCTTTCAGCAATCAGCCCCAGCATTTT
CASRREPFSNQPQHF